These 23 T cell receptor beta chains share one sample of origin, sequenced in a study of shared clonotypes between healthy human individuals. This table comes from immunoSEQ multiplex PCR, and its TCRdb copy is limited to in-frame clones, with some not included. The sample lists a few hundred thousand clones, around 78% occurring once. Sequenced material: PBMCs. The receptors originated from a woman aged 40 to 50 in good health. Some clones in this sample may be carry-over from other donors' samples.

This clone has only a few counts. The rearrangement joins TRBV2 to TRBJ2-3; D may be TRBD2 (5 bases). The CDR3 has 15 amino acids. Germline-derived CDR1 and CDR2 are SNHLY and FYNNEI. Trimming left V 2 bases short and J 4 bases short, with 13 bases between. CDR3 residues: CASSELGIRADTQYF. Here the CDR3 DNA reads TGTGCCAGCAGTGAACTCGGGATACGCGCAGATACGCAGTATTTT.

In the case of this clone: The same CDR3 is also encoded by other DNA sequences in this sample. J is TRBJ1-2 and V is TRBV15; D uncertain. Germline CDR1 is LNHNV and CDR2 is YYDKDF (reference sequence). The V end was cut by 0 bases, the J end by 6 bases, with 8 bases between. CDR3 size: 13 residues. CDR3 in DNA: TGTGCCACCAGCAGAGACAGAGGAGATGGCTACACCTTC. Amino acid sequence: CATSRDRGDGYTF.

In its sample, this clone was seen a few times. This rearrangement joins TRBV27 to TRBJ2-7, with TRBD2 matching 10 bases. After removal of 4 bases from V and 2 bases from J, the junction contained 5 bases not matched to a gene. Germline CDR1 is MNHEY and CDR2 is SMNVEV (reference sequence). The CDR3 extends over 15 amino acids. CDR3 protein: CASSSPAGGTYEQYF. The CDR3 nucleotides are TGTGCCAGCAGTTCCCCAGCGGGAGGGACCTACGAGCAGTACTTC.

The chain joins TRBV7-3 to TRBJ2-6; D possibly corresponds to TRBD1 (6 bases). The CDR3 consists of 16 residues. Germline V CDR1 and CDR2: SGHTA, FQGTGA. V was pared by 2 bases and J by 2 bases, with 10 bases between. In nucleotides, the CDR3 is TGTGCCAGCAGCTTACAGGGGCACACTGGGGCCAACGTCCTGACTTTC. This gives the protein CASSLQGHTGANVLTF.

This chain joins TRBV15 and TRBJ1-2, with D possibly matching TRBD1 (6 bases). Trimming pared 3 bases from V and 1 base from J, leaving 12 bases between. Germline assignment: CDR1 LNHNV and CDR2 YYDKDF (reference sequence). The CDR3 totals 15 residues. The CDR3 nucleotides read TGTGCCACCAGCAGCGCAGGGGACCTTAACTATGGCTACACCTTC. It yields the protein CATSSAGDLNYGYTF.

The V and J genes are TRBV28 and TRBJ2-5; D possibly uses TRBD1 or TRBD2 (5 bases each). Germline V gene lookup returns CDR1 MDHEN and CDR2 SYDVKM. Trimming cost V 10 bases and J 5 bases, with 17 bases left between them. The CDR3 covers 13 residues. CDR3 in DNA: TGTGCCATCCAGAGGGGTCCCGCGGAGACCCAGTACTTC. It is translated as CAIQRGPAETQYF.

This clone was counted once. The chain recombines TRBV30 with TRBJ1-5; D not certain. V lost 0 bases and J 5 bases, leaving 8 bases between the germline ends. This CDR3 is built from 13 residues. Germline lookup yields CDR1 GTSNPN and CDR2 SVGIG (reference sequence). The CDR3 DNA follows: TGTGCCTGGAGTGTACTTCAGGATCAGCCCCAGCATTTT. This encodes CAWSVLQDQPQHF. Combining the CDR3 with reference TRBV30 and TRBJ1-5 gives the whole variable domain SQTIHQWPATLVQPVGSPLSLECTVEGTSNPNLYWYRQAAGRGLQLLFYSVGIGQISSEVPQNLSASRPQDRQFILSSKKLLLSDSGFYLCAWSVLQDQPQHFGDGTRLSIL.

The gene calls are TRBV30 and TRBJ1-5; tentatively, D is TRBD1 (5 bases). Germline V gene lookup returns CDR1 GTSNPN and CDR2 SVGIG (reference sequence). Deletions cut 1 base from V and 0 bases from J, with 10 bases between. This CDR3 comprises 15 residues. This CDR3 reads CAWSEQDISNQPQHF. The CDR3 DNA reads TGTGCCTGGAGTGAGCAGGACATTAGCAATCAGCCCCAGCATTTT.

The chain employs TRBV9 and TRBJ2-5; possible D gene TRBD1, 6 bases. Germline V gene lookup returns CDR1 SGDLS and CDR2 YYNGEE. The CDR3 sequence is 16 residues long. Deletions cut 0 bases from V and 1 base from J, with 13 bases between. CDR3 bases: TGTGCCAGCAGCGTAGGGACAGAGTCAGCCCAAGAGACCCAGTACTTC. Amino acids: CASSVGTESAQETQYF.

This clone occurred once. The same CDR3 is also encoded by other DNA sequences in this sample. V and J are TRBV7-2 and TRBJ1-1, with D maybe TRBD1 (5 bases). Germline V gives CDR1 SGHTA, CDR2 FQGNSA. The CDR3 loop spans 14 amino acids. V was pared by 1 base and J by 2 bases, with 8 bases between. DNA for the CDR3: TGTGCCAGCAGCTTAGGGGGACTTAACACTGAAGCTTTCTTT. Its translation: CASSLGGLNTEAFF.

The chain combines TRBV15 with TRBJ1-1, with TRBD1 as a possible D gene (6 bases). Trimming took off 0 bases at V and 0 bases at J, with 14 bases between the two ends. The CDR3 contains 17 residues. The germline gives CDR1 LNHNV, CDR2 YYDKDF (reference sequence). The chain's CDR3 is CATSRDGLRDMNTEAFF. Written as DNA, the CDR3 is TGTGCCACCAGCAGAGATGGACTCCGGGACATGAACACTGAAGCTTTCTTT.

This clone has a single count. The chain joins TRBV14 to TRBJ2-7; 12 bases agree with TRBD2. The junction had 4 bases not matched to a gene; V was cut back by 2 bases and J by 5 bases. Germline loops: CDR1 SGHDN, CDR2 FVKESK. The length of the CDR3 is 15 residues. The CDR3 DNA follows: TGTGCCAGCAGCCAAACACTAGCGGGAGGCCACGAGCAGTACTTC. Translating it yields CASSQTLAGGHEQYF.

There are a few counts of this clone. The CDR3 is CASSLGAGGANVLTF. CDR3 sequence (DNA): TGTGCCAGCAGCCTCGGAGCGGGGGGGGCCAACGTCCTGACTTTC. The rearrangement uses TRBV5-4 and TRBJ2-6, with 7 positions matching TRBD2. Germline V gene lookup returns CDR1 SGHNT and CDR2 YYREEE (reference sequence). The CDR3 has 15 residues. Trimming removed 4 bases from V and 4 bases from J; junction bases left unmatched: 5.

This clone showed up just a few times. The chain links TRBV28 to TRBJ1-5; unclear D gene. Between the trimmed V and J ends, which lost 6 bases and 2 bases, there was a span of 14 bases. This CDR3 spans 15 amino acids. Germline CDR1 reads MDHEN; CDR2 reads SYDVKM. The CDR3 region is CASSKGLRGNQPQHF. CDR3 sequence (DNA): TGTGCCAGCAGCAAAGGTTTGAGGGGCAATCAGCCCCAGCATTTT.

This chain links TRBV7-6 with TRBJ2-7, with TRBD2 matching 7 bases. V gave up 1 base and J gave up 6 bases; unmatched junction bases: 3. The germline V gene has CDR1 SGHVS and CDR2 FNYEAQ. The length of the CDR3 is 13 residues. CDR3 loop: CASSLGEGLEQYF. The CDR3 DNA follows: TGTGCCAGCAGCTTAGGGGAGGGGCTCGAGCAGTACTTC.

The chain is built from TRBV7-9 and TRBJ2-7; 9 bases align to TRBD1. Germline values: CDR1 SEHNR, CDR2 FQNEAQ (reference sequence). The junction had 12 bases not matched to a gene; V was cut back by 5 bases and J by 1 base. CDR3 size: 17 residues. CDR3 DNA sequence: TGTGCCAGCAGCGCGCCCCCCGGGACAGGGAGATCCTACGAGCAGTACTTC. Translating gives CASSAPPGTGRSYEQYF.

V usage is TRBV9 and J usage is TRBJ1-3; no firm D call. The CDR3 has 14 residues. Trimming removed 0 bases at V and 8 bases at J, with 12 bases between. Germline assignment: CDR1 SGDLS and CDR2 YYNGEE. The CDR3 DNA sequence: TGTGCCAGCAGCGTAGGTATCCGAGAGGACACCATATATTTT. This codes for CASSVGIREDTIYF. Full variable domain (outside the CDR3, taken from reference TRBV9 and TRBJ1-3): DSGVTQTPKHLITATGQRVTLRCSPRSGDLSVYWYQQSLDQGLQFLIQYYNGEERAKGNILERFSAQQFPDLHSELNLSSLELGDSALYFCASSVGIREDTIYFGEGSWLTVV.

About this clone itself: A far larger clone differs by one base, so this is likely a read error. This CDR3 is also generated by other DNA sequences in the sample. The chain has TRBV6-1 and TRBJ2-7; TRBD2 matches at 12 bases. CDR1 is MNHNS and CDR2 is SASEGT in the germline V gene. The J segment lost 2 bases and the V segment lost 5 bases, leaving 1 base of the junction unmatched. The CDR3 totals 14 residues. The CDR3 protein is CASSRLAGAYEQYF. CDR3 nucleotide sequence: TGTGCCAGCAGTCGACTAGCGGGAGCCTACGAGCAGTACTTC.

This sequence joins TRBV6-4 and TRBJ2-1; 10 nucleotides align to TRBD2. Germline assignment: CDR1 MRHNA and CDR2 SNTAGT. With V trimmed by 2 bases and J by 3 bases, 4 bases remained unmatched. This CDR3 contains 16 residues. The DNA of the CDR3 is TGTGCCAGCAGTGACGCTGGACTAGCGGACTACAATGAGCAGTTCTTC. Its protein product is CASSDAGLADYNEQFF.

This chain joins TRBV28 and TRBJ1-1; D not resolved. The CDR3 is made up of 14 amino acids. Germline CDR1 and CDR2: MDHEN and SYDVKM. V lost 5 bases to trimming and J lost 0 bases, with 10 bases between them. The DNA for the CDR3 is TGTGCCAGCAGTAGAGGAGAAATGAACACTGAAGCTTTCTTT. Translation: CASSRGEMNTEAFF.

This sequence joins TRBV5-1 and TRBJ2-1, with 9 bases matching TRBD2. Germline V CDR1 and CDR2: SGHRS, YFSETQ. V dropped 4 bases and J dropped 2; count of bases not matched to a gene: 4. The CDR3 is 15 amino acids. DNA of the CDR3: TGCGCCAGCAGCGGGGCGGGAGGGACCTACAATGAGCAGTTCTTC. Amino acids: CASSGAGGTYNEQFF.

This rearrangement joins TRBV5-1 to TRBJ2-7, with 9 bases identical to TRBD1. Germline CDR1 and CDR2: SGHRS and YFSETQ. This CDR3 has 14 amino acids. V lost 4 bases, J lost 5 bases, and 7 bases stayed unmatched. This CDR3 is CASSPGQGRDEQYF. The CDR3 coding sequence is TGCGCCAGCAGCCCCGGACAGGGGAGGGACGAGCAGTACTTC.

Points on this clone: Distinct nucleotide sequences in the sample also encode this CDR3. The V gene is TRBV9, the J gene TRBJ2-3, with 9 bases lining up with TRBD2. The germline gives CDR1 SGDLS, CDR2 YYNGEE. The CDR3 consists of 15 residues. With 3 bases clipped from V and 0 bases from J, the junction kept 2 bases outside the gene matches. CDR3 bases: TGTGCCAGCAGCGCTACTAGCGGGAGCACAGATACGCAGTATTTT. Translating it yields CASSATSGSTDTQYF.